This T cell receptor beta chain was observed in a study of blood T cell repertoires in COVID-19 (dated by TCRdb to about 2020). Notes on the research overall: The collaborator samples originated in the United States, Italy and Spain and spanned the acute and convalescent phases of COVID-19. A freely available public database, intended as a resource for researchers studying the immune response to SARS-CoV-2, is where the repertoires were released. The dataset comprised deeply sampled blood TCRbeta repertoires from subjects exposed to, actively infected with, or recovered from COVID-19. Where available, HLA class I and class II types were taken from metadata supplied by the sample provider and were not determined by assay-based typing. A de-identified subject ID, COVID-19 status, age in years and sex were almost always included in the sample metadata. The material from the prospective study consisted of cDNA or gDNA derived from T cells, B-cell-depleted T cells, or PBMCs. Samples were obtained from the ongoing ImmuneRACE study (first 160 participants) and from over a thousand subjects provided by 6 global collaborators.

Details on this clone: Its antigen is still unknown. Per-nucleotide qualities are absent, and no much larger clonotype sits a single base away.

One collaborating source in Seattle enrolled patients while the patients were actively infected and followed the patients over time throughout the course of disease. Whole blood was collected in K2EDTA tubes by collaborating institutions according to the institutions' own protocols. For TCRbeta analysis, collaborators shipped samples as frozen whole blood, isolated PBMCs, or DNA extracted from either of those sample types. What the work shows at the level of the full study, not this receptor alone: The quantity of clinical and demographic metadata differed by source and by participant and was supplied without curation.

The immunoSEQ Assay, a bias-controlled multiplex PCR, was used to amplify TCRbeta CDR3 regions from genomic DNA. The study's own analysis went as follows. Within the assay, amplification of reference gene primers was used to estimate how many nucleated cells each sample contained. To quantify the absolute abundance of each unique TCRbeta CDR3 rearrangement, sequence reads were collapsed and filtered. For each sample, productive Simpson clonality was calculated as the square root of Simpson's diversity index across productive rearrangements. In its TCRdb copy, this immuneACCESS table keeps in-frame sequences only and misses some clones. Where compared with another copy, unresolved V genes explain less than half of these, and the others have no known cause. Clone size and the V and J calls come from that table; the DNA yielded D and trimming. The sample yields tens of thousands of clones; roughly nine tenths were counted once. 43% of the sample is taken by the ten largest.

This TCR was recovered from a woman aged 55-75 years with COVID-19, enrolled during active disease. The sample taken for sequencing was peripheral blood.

The nucleotides read TGTGCCAGCAGCTTAGCGCAGTGGGAGCAGTTCTTC. Its protein reads: CASSLAQWEQFF. Rearrangement joined TRBV7-9 to TRBJ2-1, with the D segment identity uncertain. CDR1 and CDR2, per the germline V gene (reference sequence), are SEHNR and FQNEAQ. A distance of 7 bases separates the germline ends of V and J, which lose 0 bases and 10 bases respectively. The CDR3 holds 12 amino acids from the cysteine to the phenylalanine. Kept here is only the CDR3 DNA, which spans 36 bases and is read in frame from base 1. Beyond the CDR3, the reference TRBV7-9 and TRBJ2-1 genes provide the residues; the full variable domain reads: DTGVSQNPRHKITKRGQNVTFRCDPISEHNRLYWYRQTLGQGPEFLTYFQNEAQLEKSRLLSDRFSAERPKGSFSTLEIQRTEQGDSAMYLCASSLAQWEQFFGPGTRLTVL.